One T cell receptor (beta chain) is described in this entry. The repertoire was sequenced with immunoSEQ multiplex PCR; TCRdb's copy has only in-frame clones and lacks some. The sample consists of approximately 150,000 clones, 90% of them appearing once. This sample was taken from a study of T cell responses to AZD1222 COVID-19 vaccine. Looked up from germline, CDR1 is MGHRA and CDR2 is YSYEKL. CDR3 length: 16 amino acids. V gave up 3 bases and J gave up 0 bases, with 14 bases separating them. This receptor was identified in an adult in good health. This specimen consisted of peripheral blood, obtained on day 0 of AZD1222 vaccination. This chain uses TRBV4-1 with TRBJ1-2, with D maybe TRBD1 (6 bases). The CDR3 spells CASSQADRQPNYGYTF. CDR3 DNA: TGCGCCAGCAGCCAGGCTGACAGGCAACCTAACTATGGCTACACCTTC.